A single sample gave rise to the 5 T cell receptor beta chains below, sequenced in a study of cytomegalovirus exposure and HLA in healthy donors. Vbeta (60) and Jbeta (13) primers were used in the PCR. Sequencing used immunoSEQ multiplex PCR; TCRdb keeps in-frame clones, though not all of them. Among 200,000 to 250,000 clones listed, under 90% were seen once. Material for sequencing was PBMCs. Receptors originate from a human donor in good health.

The genes are TRBV11-3 and TRBJ2-7, with D perhaps matching TRBD2 (6 bases). The CDR3 totals 13 residues. Germline CDR1 reads SGHNT; CDR2 reads YENEEA. V lost 3 bases and J lost 3, with 9 bases in between. CDR3 nucleotides: TGTGCCAGCAGCTTGGGGCGGGACTACGAGCAGTACTTC. Residues: CASSLGRDYEQYF.

The rearrangement links TRBV27 to TRBJ1-2; D is perhaps TRBD1 (5 bases). Germline V lookup: CDR1 MNHEY, CDR2 SMNVEV (reference sequence). CDR3 length: 13 amino acids. V lost 5 bases and J lost 8, with 15 bases in between. In DNA, the CDR3 is TGTGCCAGCAGTCCGGACATTTTCTACGGCTACACCTTC. It codes for CASSPDIFYGYTF.

The table lists this clone with a few counts. V gene TRBV4-1 combines with J gene TRBJ1-1, with TRBD1 matching 9 bases. CDR3 length equals 16 residues. V shed 1 base and J 5 bases; nucleotides not matched to a gene: 8. CDR1 is MGHRA and CDR2 is YSYEKL in the germline V gene. The CDR3 is CASSQGPTGGWTEAFF. In DNA form, the CDR3 reads TGCGCCAGCAGCCAAGGTCCAACAGGGGGCTGGACTGAAGCTTTCTTT.

J is TRBJ2-7 and V is TRBV11-2; 10 bases match TRBD1. V shed 5 bases and J 4 bases; nucleotides not matched to a gene: 5. Germline V lookup: CDR1 SGHAT, CDR2 FQNNGV. This CDR3 spans 14 amino acids. The CDR3 region is CASSPAGQGYEQYF. The DNA of the CDR3 is TGTGCCAGCAGCCCAGCGGGACAGGGGTACGAGCAGTACTTC.

The rearrangement links TRBV20-1 to TRBJ1-1; D may be TRBD1 (6 bases). The V and J ends lost 4 bases and 7 bases respectively, with 10 bases between them. This CDR3 spans 11 amino acids. The V gene's germline CDR1 is DFQATT and CDR2 SNEGSKA (reference sequence). CDR3 in amino acids: CSAIPGHEAFF. DNA for the CDR3: TGCAGTGCTATACCGGGACATGAAGCTTTCTTT.